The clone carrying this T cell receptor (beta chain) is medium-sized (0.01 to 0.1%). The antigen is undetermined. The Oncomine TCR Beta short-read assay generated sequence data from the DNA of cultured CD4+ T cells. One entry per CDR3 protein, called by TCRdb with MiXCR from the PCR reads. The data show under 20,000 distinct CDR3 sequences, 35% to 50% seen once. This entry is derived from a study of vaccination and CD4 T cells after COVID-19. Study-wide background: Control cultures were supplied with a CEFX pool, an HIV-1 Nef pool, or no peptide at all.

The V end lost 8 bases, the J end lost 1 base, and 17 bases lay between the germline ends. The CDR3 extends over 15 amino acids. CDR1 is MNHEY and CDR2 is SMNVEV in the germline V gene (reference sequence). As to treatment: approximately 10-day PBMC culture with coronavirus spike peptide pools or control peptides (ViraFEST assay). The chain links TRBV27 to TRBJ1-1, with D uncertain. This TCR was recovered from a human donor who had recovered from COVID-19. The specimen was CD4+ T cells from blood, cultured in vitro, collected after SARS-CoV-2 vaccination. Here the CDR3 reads CASALIESWNTEAFF. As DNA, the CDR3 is TGTGCCAGCGCCCTAATAGAATCCTGGAACACTGAAGCTTTCTTT.